The 15 T cell receptor beta chains presented below share a single source sample, sequenced in a study of radiotherapy plus CTLA-4 blockade in lung cancer. Clones were read by immunoSEQ multiplex PCR, and TCRdb kept only the in-frame ones, dropping some. The sample holds 84,000 or so clones, around 81% seen once. The material was peripheral blood, obtained from a patient treated with radiotherapy plus ipilimumab. Every receptor here comes from a human donor with non-small cell lung cancer that progressed on radiotherapy plus ipilimumab.

The chain couples TRBV6-1 to TRBJ2-5, with D possibly TRBD2 on 5 matching bases. Trimming pared 1 base from V and 5 bases from J, leaving 11 bases between. The germline gives CDR1 MNHNS, CDR2 SASEGT. This CDR3 region has 14 residues. The CDR3 spells CASSEGTRVETQYF. In nucleotides, the CDR3 is TGTGCCAGCAGTGAAGGAACTAGGGTGGAGACCCAGTACTTC.

Comment on this clone: The junction shows a germline mismatch at one end, possibly a read error. V and J are TRBV27 and TRBJ2-3, with D maybe TRBD2 (6 bases). This CDR3 is 11 amino acids long. Germline CDR1 MNHEY, CDR2 SMNVEV (reference sequence). CDR3 DNA: TGTGCCAGCAGTGGACAAGGGAGGCTGGATTTT. It translates to CASSGQGRLDF.

The chain couples TRBV7-2 to TRBJ1-1; D gene unclear. Germline lookup yields CDR1 SGHTA and CDR2 FQGNSA. The CDR3 length is 15 residues. Trimming left V 2 bases short and J 1 base short, with 11 bases between. The CDR3 protein is CASSLNRSPNTEAFF. In DNA, the CDR3 is TGTGCCAGCAGCTTAAATCGGTCCCCGAACACTGAAGCTTTCTTT.

This clone was picked up one time. The V gene is TRBV7-3, the J gene TRBJ2-6; 10 positions agree with TRBD1. J lost 4 bases, V lost 5 bases, and 5 bases had no gene match. CDR1 and CDR2 from the germline V gene are SGHTA and FQGTGA. The CDR3 loop spans 16 amino acids. Here the CDR3 reads CASSATGGSGANVLTF. In nucleotides, the CDR3 is TGTGCCAGCAGCGCGACAGGGGGCTCCGGGGCCAACGTCCTGACTTTC.

This clone showed up just once. J is TRBJ2-7 and V is TRBV4-2; perhaps TRBD1 as D (5 bases). Trimming took 0 bases from V and 5 from J, leaving 14 bases between them. The CDR3 is 15 amino acids. Germline CDR1 LGHNA, CDR2 YNFKEQ. The CDR3 loop is CASSQEGPGLNEQYF. As DNA, the CDR3 is TGTGCCAGCAGCCAAGAGGGGCCAGGTCTCAACGAGCAGTACTTC.

This chain connects TRBV13 to TRBJ2-1; D call uncertain. The V end was cut by 5 bases, the J end by 6 bases, with 11 bases between. The CDR3 is 13 residues long. CDR1 and CDR2 (germline): PRHDT, FYEKMQ (reference sequence). The CDR3 DNA sequence: TGTGCCAGCAGCCCGTCGATGGGCAATGAGCAGTTCTTC. It specifies CASSPSMGNEQFF.

The CDR3 loop is CASSLGGGPSSGNTIYF. CDR3 bases: TGTGCCAGCAGCTTAGGAGGAGGTCCGTCCTCTGGAAACACCATATATTTT. The chain links TRBV7-2 to TRBJ1-3; D gene ambiguous. Looked up from germline, CDR1 is SGHTA and CDR2 is FQGNSA. The V end lost 1 base, the J end lost 0 bases, and 13 bases lay between the germline ends. The CDR3 spans 17 residues.

The chain uses TRBV1 and TRBJ2-7; the D call of TRBD2 is as the table states it, not checked on the DNA. TRBV1 constitutes a pseudogene. The CDR3 covers 18 residues. The CDR3 nucleotides are TGCACCAGCAGCCCTCCGGGGCGGGAGGTCGCCGAGGCCTACGAGCAGTACTTC. Translating it yields CTSSPPGREVAEAYEQYF.

V is TRBV4-3 and J is TRBJ2-5; D ambiguous. Trimming removed 1 base at V and 2 bases at J, with 11 bases between. The germline V gene encodes CDR1 LGHNA and CDR2 YSLEER. The length of the CDR3 is 15 residues. As DNA, the CDR3 is TGCGCCAGCAGCCAAGCTAGGTGGGGACAAGAGACCCAGTACTTC. Its translation is CASSQARWGQETQYF.

This clone was detected once. The V call is TRBV27, the J call TRBJ1-2; D is uncertain. Germline CDR1 MNHEY, CDR2 SMNVEV (reference sequence). Between the trimmed V and J ends, which lost 6 bases and 4 bases, there was a span of 12 bases. The length of the CDR3 is 13 residues. The CDR3 spells CASRLDLSYGYTF. The DNA of the CDR3 is TGTGCCAGCAGGCTGGACCTGAGCTATGGCTACACCTTC.

J is TRBJ2-5 and V is TRBV21-1; the table's D call of TRBD1 was not tested on the DNA. TRBV21-1 is given as a pseudogene. This CDR3 is built from 16 residues. CDR3 protein: CASSPRQVPYQETQYF. The CDR3 DNA sequence: TGTGCCAGCAGTCCAAGGCAGGTACCGTACCAAGAGACCCAGTACTTC.

The chain carries TRBV11-3 and TRBJ2-7; tentatively, D is TRBD1 or TRBD2 (6 bases each). The CDR3 spans 17 residues. V was shortened by 5 bases and J by 2 bases, with 22 bases between the two germline ends. Germline V gene sequence: CDR1 SGHNT, CDR2 YENEEA. The CDR3 bases are TGTGCCAGCAGCCCCCGGGGGCAACGGGACATAACCTACGAGCAGTACTTC. This sequence encodes CASSPRGQRDITYEQYF.

The chain's CDR3 is CASSWGSTNEKLFF. As DNA, the CDR3 is TGTGCCAGCAGCTGGGGCTCAACTAATGAAAAACTGTTTTTT. The chain is built from TRBV7-9 and TRBJ1-4, with D possibly TRBD1 on 5 matching bases. V gave up 4 bases and J gave up 0 bases, with 6 bases separating them. CDR1 is SEHNR, CDR2 FQNEAQ, per germline (reference sequence). The length of the CDR3 is 14 residues.

The genes are TRBV11-1 and TRBJ1-5; D not certain. The length of the CDR3 is 13 residues. V lost 2 bases to trimming and J lost 5 bases, with 7 bases between them. CDR1 is SGHAT and CDR2 is FQDESV in the germline V gene (reference sequence). The CDR3 DNA reads as TGTGCCAGCAGCTTATGGGTTGATCAGCCCCAGCATTTT. It yields the protein CASSLWVDQPQHF.

The chain couples TRBV5-1 to TRBJ2-6; D may be TRBD2 (6 bases). This CDR3 spans 15 amino acids. Germline loops: CDR1 SGHRS, CDR2 YFSETQ. Trimming pared 4 bases from V and 4 bases from J, leaving 12 bases between. The CDR3 coding sequence is TGCGCCAGCAGCCAAACTAGCTCCGGGGCCAACGTCCTGACTTTC. Translating it yields CASSQTSSGANVLTF. Looking up the rest from reference TRBV5-1 and TRBJ2-6 gives the full variable domain: KAGVTQTPRYLIKTRGQQVTLSCSPISGHRSVSWYQQTPGQGLQFLFEYFSETQRNKGNFPGRFSGRQFSNSRSEMNVSTLELGDSALYLCASSQTSSGANVLTFGAGSRLTVL.